The present entry profiles one T cell receptor beta chain with its context. These data are taken from a study of blood T cell repertoires in COVID-19. Study-level information: Samples came from the United States, Italy and Spain, spanning acute and convalescent COVID-19. From T cells, B-cell-depleted T cells, or PBMCs came the material, which was cDNA or gDNA.

The ends lost 6 bases at V and 4 bases at J; junction bases unmatched: 12. Germline lookup yields CDR1 KGHSH and CDR2 LQKENI. This CDR3 has 16 residues. Study processing details: Estimates of nucleated cell counts were drawn from the amplification of reference gene primers. The assay was immunoSEQ multiplex PCR, and TCRdb's table has in-frame clones only and misses some. V, J and clone size reflect that table, while D and trimming were determined from the DNA. This sample yields about 98,000 clones, of which approximately 82% are seen a single time; 11% belongs to the top ten. The material sequenced was peripheral blood. V usage is TRBV18 and J usage is TRBJ1-1; 9 bases are shared with TRBD1. The TCR comes from a man aged 65 to 85 with active or convalescent COVID-19. The CDR3 loop is CASSIRDREEGTEAFF. CDR3 bases: TGTGCCAGCTCGATCCGGGACAGGGAGGAGGGCACTGAAGCTTTCTTT.